A single sample gave rise to the 7 T cell receptor beta chains below, sequenced in a study of T cell responses to AZD1222 COVID-19 vaccine. Profiling relied on immunoSEQ multiplex PCR, and the TCRdb table lists in-frame clones only, not all of them. This sample has 150,000 to 200,000 clones, with roughly 88% found just once. Sequencing was performed on peripheral blood, taken on day 0 of AZD1222 vaccination. These receptors came from an adult in good health.

This rearrangement joins TRBV2 to TRBJ2-1; 7 nucleotides align to TRBD2. The germline gives CDR1 SNHLY, CDR2 FYNNEI. Losses at the gene ends were 6 bases for V and 4 bases for J; bases not matched to a gene: 18. CDR3 size: 18 residues. The CDR3 DNA reads as TGTGCCAGCAGCCAGGCCCTAGGCCGGGGGAGGGGTTACAATGAGCAGTTCTTC. Translating it yields CASSQALGRGRGYNEQFF.

The CDR3 DNA reads as TGCGCCAGCAGTGCGGAGAGCACAGATACGCAGTATTTT. Residues: CASSAESTDTQYF. The V gene is TRBV5-1, the J gene TRBJ2-3, with no clear D. Between the trimmed V and J ends, which lost 5 bases and 0 bases, there was a span of 7 bases. The CDR3 contains 13 residues. The germline CDR1 and CDR2 sequences are SGHRS and YFSETQ.

Here the CDR3 DNA reads TGTGCCAGCAGCTACCTCAGGGGTTCCGACGAGCAGTACTTC. Translating gives CASSYLRGSDEQYF. The chain carries TRBV11-2 and TRBJ2-7; a weak D match, TRBD1 (6 bases). CDR1 and CDR2 from the germline V gene are SGHAT and FQNNGV. The CDR3 is made up of 14 amino acids. Trimming took 4 bases from V and 5 from J, leaving 15 bases between them.

The gene calls are TRBV29-1 and TRBJ2-7; 11 bases align to TRBD1. The germline V gene has CDR1 SQVTM and CDR2 ANQGSEA. This CDR3 has 17 amino acids. After removal of 5 bases from V and 3 bases from J, the junction contained 15 bases not matched to a gene. CDR3 in amino acids: CSVYTYSPGQGDYEQYF. The DNA for the CDR3 is TGCAGCGTTTACACCTATTCGCCGGGACAGGGGGACTACGAGCAGTACTTC.

This chain links TRBV7-6 with TRBJ2-3; D tentatively reads TRBD1 or TRBD2 (5 bases each). CDR3 length: 17 residues. V lost 1 base and J lost 1, with 15 bases in between. The V gene's germline CDR1 is SGHVS and CDR2 FNYEAQ. CDR3 protein: CASSLGGNLGRTDTQYF. The CDR3 DNA sequence: TGTGCCAGCAGCTTAGGGGGGAACCTTGGGCGCACAGATACGCAGTATTTT.

This chain connects TRBV27 to TRBJ1-2; 7 nucleotides agree with TRBD1. The J segment lost 8 bases and the V segment lost 5 bases, leaving 14 bases of the junction unmatched. This CDR3 has 15 residues. Germline V gene sequence: CDR1 MNHEY, CDR2 SMNVEV (reference sequence). The CDR3 sequence is CASSIRPGQRTGYTF. DNA of the CDR3: TGTGCCAGCAGTATTCGTCCGGGACAGAGAACGGGCTACACCTTC.

The V call is TRBV7-2, the J call TRBJ1-4; 7 bases match TRBD1. Germline V CDR1 and CDR2: SGHTA, FQGNSA. The CDR3 totals 14 residues. V dropped 5 bases and J dropped 8; count of bases not matched to a gene: 8. The CDR3 is CASSTGTVGEKLFF. The CDR3 DNA is TGTGCCAGCAGCACCGGGACAGTAGGCGAAAAACTGTTTTTT.